The clone carrying this T cell receptor (beta chain) was recorded only once. Profiling relied on immunoSEQ multiplex PCR, and the TCRdb table lists in-frame clones only, not all of them. The sample holds more than 30,000 clones, about 92% seen once. The sample belongs to a study of T cell changes during pregnancy in multiple sclerosis. V was pared by 0 bases and J by 7 bases, with 15 bases between. CDR1 MNHEY and CDR2 SVGAGI come from the germline V gene. The CDR3 runs to 15 residues. The clonotype was recovered from a female donor with multiple sclerosis, enrolled in a pregnancy study. The sequences come from CD8+ T cells from peripheral blood mononuclear cells, collected in the third trimester of pregnancy. This chain joins TRBV6-5 and TRBJ1-2; D is uncertain. The CDR3 region is CASSYSMEGTSGYTF. The CDR3 DNA is TGTGCCAGCAGTTACTCGATGGAGGGAACGAGTGGCTACACCTTC.